This is a list of T cell receptor beta chains from one sample in a study of T cell responses to AZD1222 COVID-19 vaccine. Sequencing used immunoSEQ multiplex PCR; TCRdb keeps in-frame clones, though not all of them. The top ten clones hold 3% to 3.5% of a sample with around 100,000 clones, around 86% of them seen once. The material sequenced was peripheral blood, taken 28 days after the second dose of the MenACWY control vaccine. These receptors were obtained from an adult who received the MenACWY meningococcal vaccine as a control. CDR3s include the opening cysteine and the closing phenylalanine or tryptophan. Each record gives: J gene, clone size, D gene, V gene, CDR3 length, CDR3 DNA, CDR3 protein. The D gene is left open where the match is weak. A clone size is listed for some rows: how often the clone was seen (once, few, many), or a class if it is expanded.

TRBJ2-5 . . TRBV24-1 15 TGTGCCACCAGTGATCCGACTAGGGGGCAAGAGACCCAGTACTTC CATSDPTRGQETQYF
TRBJ2-7 . TRBD2 TRBV3-1/TRBV3-2 13 TGTGCCAGCAGCCTGAGCGGGGCCTACGAGCAGTACTTC CASSLSGAYEQYF
TRBJ1-6 . TRBD1 TRBV7-2 16 TGTGCCAGCAGCTTAGCCCCGACAGGGCGTAAATCACCCCTCCACTTT CASSLAPTGRKSPLHF
TRBJ1-2 . TRBD1 TRBV7-2 13 TGTGCCAGCAGCTTGGTGGACAGGGGTGGCTACACCTTC CASSLVDRGGYTF
TRBJ2-1 . TRBD2 TRBV7-9 18 TGTGCCAGCAGCCCGTCTATACTTCGGGGGACTACCTACAATGAGCAGTTCTTC CASSPSILRGTTYNEQFF
TRBJ2-1 . TRBD1 TRBV9 15 TGTGCCAGCAGCGAGGGTGGAGGACAGGGCCATGAGCAGTTCTTC CASSEGGGQGHEQFF
TRBJ2-1 . . TRBV2 10 TGTGCCAGCGATAACAATGAGCAGTTCTTC CASDNNEQFF
TRBJ2-7 . TRBD1 TRBV15 15 TGTGCCACCAGCAGAGGTGGGACAGGGTGGTACGAGCAGTACTTC CATSRGGTGWYEQYF
TRBJ2-2 . TRBD1 TRBV6-6 20 TGTGCCAGCAGTCTCCGGGACAGGGGAATAGTGGTAAAGAACACCGGGGAGCTGTTTTTT CASSLRDRGIVVKNTGELFF
TRBJ2-5 . TRBD1 TRBV3-1/TRBV3-2 15 TGTGCCAGCAGCCAAGATACGGACAGGTCGGAGACCCAGTACTTC CASSQDTDRSETQYF
TRBJ1-5 . TRBD1 TRBV7-2 16 TGTGCCAGCAGCTTATCAGGGGGCACGACGAATCAGCCCCAGCATTTT CASSLSGGTTNQPQHF
TRBJ2-5 . . TRBV27 14 TGTGCCAGCAGTCTAAAGGGGGTCCAAGAGACCCAGTACTTC CASSLKGVQETQYF
TRBJ1-2 once . TRBV29-1 11 TGCAGCGTTGGGGGGTACTATGGCTACACCTTC CSVGGYYGYTF
TRBJ2-1 . . TRBV2 14 TGTGCCAGCAGCCGGGACCGTGGATTAGATGAGCAGTTCTTC CASSRDRGLDEQFF
TRBJ1-2 . TRBD1 TRBV5-1 14 TGCGCCAGCAGTTCGACAGGGGGGACCTATGGCTACACCTTC CASSSTGGTYGYTF
TRBJ2-7 . TRBD2 TRBV3-1/TRBV3-2 12 TGTGCCAGCAGCCTCGTAGCGGGCGAGCAGTACTTC CASSLVAGEQYF
TRBJ1-1 . . TRBV28 14 TGTGCCAGCAGTTTATGGGGAAGAGAAACTGAAGCTTTCTTT CASSLWGRETEAFF
TRBJ1-1 . . TRBV21-1 13 TGTGCCAGCAGTTACACTCTGAACACTGAAGCTTTCTTT CASSYTLNTEAFF
TRBJ1-2 once . TRBV5-1 14 TGCGCCAGCAGCTCCCCGGGACAAGGGTATGGCTACACCTTC CASSSPGQGYGYTF
TRBJ2-7 . . TRBV10-3 12 TGTGCCATCAGCGACAGCTCCTACGAGCAGTACTTC CAISDSSYEQYF
TRBJ2-7 few . TRBV5-4 15 TGTGCCAGCAGCGAGGCGGGGGCAAGCTCCTACGAGCAGTACTTC CASSEAGASSYEQYF
TRBJ2-7 . TRBD1 TRBV7-2 14 TGTGCCAGCACCGCCGGGACAGGGGGAGGCGAGCAGTACTTC CASTAGTGGGEQYF
TRBJ1-5 . . TRBV7-2 15 TGTGCCAGCAGCTTAGGTGCAGGGCAAAATCAGCCCCAGCATTTT CASSLGAGQNQPQHF
TRBJ2-1 . . TRBV7-3 13 TGTGCCAGCAGCTTAGACCCCCAAAGCGGGCAGTTCTTC CASSLDPQSGQFF
TRBJ1-1 few . TRBV6-5 16 TGTGCCAGCAGTTACTCCCACCTCGACAAGGCCACTGAAGCTTTCTTT CASSYSHLDKATEAFF
TRBJ2-7 . TRBD1 TRBV5-1 13 TGCGCCAGCAGCTTGGCCTCAGGGGGCGAGCAGTACTTC CASSLASGGEQYF
TRBJ2-6 . . TRBV18 14 TGTGCCAGCTCACCAGTACCTGGGGCCAACGTCCTGACTTTC CASSPVPGANVLTF
TRBJ1-4 few . TRBV28 15 TGTGCCAGCAGGACCGCAAGGGGGGCGCATGAAAAACTGTTTTTT CASRTARGAHEKLFF
TRBJ1-1 . . TRBV14 14 TGTGCCAGCAGCCAAGATACATCGAACACTGAAGCTTTCTTT CASSQDTSNTEAFF
TRBJ2-1 . . TRBV4-3 16 TGCGCCAGCAGCCAAGGAGGGGTAAACCCCTACAATGAGCAGTTCTTC CASSQGGVNPYNEQFF
TRBJ1-2 . . TRBV3-1/TRBV3-2 12 TGTGCCAGCAGCCGGGAGCGCTATGGCTACACCTTC CASSRERYGYTF
TRBJ2-7 . . TRBV5-5 11 TGTGCCAGCAGCCGTTCCTACGAGCAGTACTTC CASSRSYEQYF
TRBJ2-2 . TRBD2 TRBV18 17 TGTGCCAGCTCACCGACGGGCAGCGGGGGGCGCGACGGGGAGCTGTTTTTT CASSPTGSGGRDGELFF
TRBJ1-4 . . TRBV6-2/TRBV6-3 16 TGTGCCAGCAGTTACGGGAGGGGCACGACTAATGAAAAACTGTTTTTT CASSYGRGTTNEKLFF
TRBJ1-4 . TRBD1 TRBV7-2 15 TGTGCCAGCAGCTCCAGACAGGGGGGTAATGAAAAACTGTTTTTT CASSSRQGGNEKLFF